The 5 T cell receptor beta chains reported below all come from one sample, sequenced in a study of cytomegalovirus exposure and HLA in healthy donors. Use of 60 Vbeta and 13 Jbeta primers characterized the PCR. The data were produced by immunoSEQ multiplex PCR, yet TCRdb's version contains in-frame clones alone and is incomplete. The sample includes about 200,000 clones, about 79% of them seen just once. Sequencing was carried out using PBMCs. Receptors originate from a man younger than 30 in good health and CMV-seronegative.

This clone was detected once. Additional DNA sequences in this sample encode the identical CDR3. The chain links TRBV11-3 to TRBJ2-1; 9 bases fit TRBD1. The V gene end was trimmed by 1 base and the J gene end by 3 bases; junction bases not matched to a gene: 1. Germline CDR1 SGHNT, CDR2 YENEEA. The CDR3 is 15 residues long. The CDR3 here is CASSLGQGGYNEQFF. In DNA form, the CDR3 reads TGTGCCAGCAGCTTAGGACAGGGGGGCTACAATGAGCAGTTCTTC. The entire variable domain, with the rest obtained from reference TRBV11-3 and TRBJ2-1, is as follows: EAGVVQSPRYKIIEKKQPVAFWCNPISGHNTLYWYLQNLGQGPELLIRYENEEAVDDSQLPKDRFSAERLKGVDSTLKIQPAELGDSAVYLCASSLGQGGYNEQFFGPGTRLTVL.

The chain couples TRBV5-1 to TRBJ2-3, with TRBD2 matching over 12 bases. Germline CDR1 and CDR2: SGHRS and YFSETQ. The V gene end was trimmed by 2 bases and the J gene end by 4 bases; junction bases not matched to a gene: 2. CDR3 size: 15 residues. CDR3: CASSFGLAGSDTQYF. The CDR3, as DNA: TGCGCCAGCAGCTTCGGACTAGCGGGGTCAGATACGCAGTATTTT.

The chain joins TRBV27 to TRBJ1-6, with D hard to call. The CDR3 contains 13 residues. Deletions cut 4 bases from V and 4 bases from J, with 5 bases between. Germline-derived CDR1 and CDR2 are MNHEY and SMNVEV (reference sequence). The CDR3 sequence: CASSSMYNSPLHF. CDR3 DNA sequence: TGTGCCAGCAGTTCCATGTATAATTCACCCCTCCACTTT.

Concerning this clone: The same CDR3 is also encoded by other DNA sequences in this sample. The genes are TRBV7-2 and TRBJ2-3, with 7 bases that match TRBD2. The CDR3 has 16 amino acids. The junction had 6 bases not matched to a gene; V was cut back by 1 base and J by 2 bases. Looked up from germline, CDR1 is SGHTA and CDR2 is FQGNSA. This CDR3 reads CASSLEASGNTDTQYF. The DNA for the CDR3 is TGTGCCAGCAGCTTAGAGGCTAGCGGAAACACAGATACGCAGTATTTT.

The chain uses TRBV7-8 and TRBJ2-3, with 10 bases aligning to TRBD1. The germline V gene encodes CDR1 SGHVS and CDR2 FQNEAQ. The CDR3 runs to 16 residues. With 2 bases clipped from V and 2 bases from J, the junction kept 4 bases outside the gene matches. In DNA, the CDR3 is TGTGCCAGCAGCTTAAGACAGGGGGCCTACACAGATACGCAGTATTTT. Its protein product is CASSLRQGAYTDTQYF.